Detailed here is one TCR beta chain. Since a much larger clone is just one base distant, this may be a read error. Assembly of TCR beta libraries relied on iRepertoire HTBI primers together with Arm-PCR of CDR3 regions. One entry per CDR3 protein results from TCRdb running MiXCR on the multiplex PCR reads. The repertoire has a few hundred thousand distinct CDR3 sequences, approximately 16% of them found once; the top ten carry under 9%. Regarding time point: newly diagnosed GD, antithyroid drugs for less than 3 months. PBMC RNA served as the TCR library source. This sample stems from a study of regulatory T cells in long-lasting Graves disease. Background on the study: The study enrolled newly diagnosed Graves' patients on antithyroid drugs under 3 months.

The CDR3 has 15 amino acids. The V gene end was trimmed by 3 bases and the J gene end by 5 bases; junction bases not matched to a gene: 7. Germline lookup yields CDR1 MNHGY and CDR2 SVAAGI. The sample also formed part of further work on T cells in Graves' hyperthyroidism and ophthalmopathy. Turning to that study: The study used the HTBI primer set for a first-round RT-PCR of the TCR CDR3.

Specimen: peripheral blood mononuclear cells (PBMCs), collected at new diagnosis, from a patient treated with antithyroid drugs. V gene TRBV6-9 combines with J gene TRBJ2-7, with 10 bases aligning to TRBD2. The clonotype comes from a middle-aged woman with Graves disease. The CDR3 DNA follows: TGTGCCAGCAGTTACGGGACTAGCGCAACCCACGAGCAGTACTTC. The encoded protein is CASSYGTSATHEQYF.